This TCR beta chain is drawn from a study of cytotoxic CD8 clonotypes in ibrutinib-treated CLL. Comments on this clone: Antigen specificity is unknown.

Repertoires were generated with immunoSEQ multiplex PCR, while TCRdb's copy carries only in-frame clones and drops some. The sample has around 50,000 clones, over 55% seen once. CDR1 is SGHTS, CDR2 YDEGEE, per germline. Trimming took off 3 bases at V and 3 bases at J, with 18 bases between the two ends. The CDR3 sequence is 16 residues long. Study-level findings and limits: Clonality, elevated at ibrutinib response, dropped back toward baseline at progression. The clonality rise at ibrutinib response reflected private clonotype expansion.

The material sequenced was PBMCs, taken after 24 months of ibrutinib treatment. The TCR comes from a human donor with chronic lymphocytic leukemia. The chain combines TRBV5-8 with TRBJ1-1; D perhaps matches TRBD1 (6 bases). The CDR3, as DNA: TGTGCCAGCAGCTCCCAGGACAGAACGGTAGACACTGAAGCTTTCTTT. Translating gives CASSSQDRTVDTEAFF.